These T cell receptor beta chains were read from a single sample in a study of early T cells in non-severe SARS-CoV-2 infection. MiXCR was run by TCRdb on the 5' RACE reads, yielding one entry per CDR3 protein. This sample has 75,000 to 90,000 distinct CDR3 sequences, with roughly a tenth found just once. This sample comprised whole blood, obtained at baseline. Source of these receptors: an adult who was a healthcare worker with PCR-confirmed SARS-CoV-2 infection or an uninfected control (not recorded which). The CDR3 runs from the conserved cysteine through the conserved F or W. Clone sizes are given selectively: once, few, many, or a class where the clone is expanded.

v_gene	abundance	j_gene	CDR3aa
TRBV27	many	TRBJ2-2	CASRGQGNGELFF
TRBV12-3/TRBV12-4	.	TRBJ1-3	CASSLGGNSGNTIYF
TRBV5-1	many	TRBJ2-1	CASSTVAGGFNEQFF
TRBV18	.	TRBJ2-6	CASSSGQPGANVLTF
TRBV6-8	.	TRBJ2-3	CASSYRDRQNTQYF
TRBV20-1	few	TRBJ2-5	CSAGTASQETQYF
TRBV12-3/TRBV12-4	few	TRBJ1-1	CASRPGRLRGYTEAFF
TRBV28	many	TRBJ2-7	CASSGFPGGSGTYEQYF
TRBV7-9	few	TRBJ2-1	CASSPGGRGSSYNEQFF
TRBV7-2	.	TRBJ1-1	CASSSRTGGLTEAFF
TRBV7-8	many	TRBJ2-3	CASSLAPGTDTQYF
TRBV28	few	TRBJ2-1	CASIAGVYNEQFF
TRBV7-6	.	TRBJ2-7	CASSLAPGQGLYEQYF
TRBV12-3/TRBV12-4	many	TRBJ1-4	CASTGSGFREKLFF
TRBV3-1	few	TRBJ1-6	CASSQGTGISPLHF